The rows below give T cell receptor beta chains drawn from one sample of a study of OX40 agonist ivuxolimab in advanced cancers. Measured with immunoSEQ multiplex PCR; TCRdb has only the in-frame clones, and not every one. The sample holds around 52,000 clones; 83% are singletons and the top ten take approximately 3%. The sample in question was CD4+ or CD8+ T cells sorted from blood, obtained in a trial of the OX40 agonist ivuxolimab. The source is an adult with an advanced solid tumor such as melanoma, head and neck, liver or kidney cancer. Each CDR3 is given with its conserved first and last residue. D genes are given only for firm matches. Clone size is shown for a subset of rows, as once, few, many or a class of expanded clone.

CDR3 DNA	CDR3 protein	J gene	D gene	clone size	V gene
TGTGCCAGCTCACGGCCGGGACTGCGCTCCTACAATGAGCAGTTCTTC	CASSRPGLRSYNEQFF	TRBJ2-1	NA	NA	TRBV18
TGTGCCAGCAGCCCGTCCGGCATAGATACGCAGTATTTT	CASSPSGIDTQYF	TRBJ2-3	NA	NA	TRBV21-1
TGTGCCAGCAGTGGAGGGATCTACGAGCAGTACTTC	CASSGGIYEQYF	TRBJ2-7	NA	NA	TRBV6-5
TGTGCCAGCAGTGAATTGGGCCCCCCGGGGGCAGATACGCAGTATTTT	CASSELGPPGADTQYF	TRBJ2-3	NA	NA	TRBV2
TGCAGCGTGGGTCTGTCGAATACGCAGTATTTT	CSVGLSNTQYF	TRBJ2-3	NA	NA	TRBV29-1
TGTGCCAGCAGCCAAGAGGGGGGGTACTACGAGCAGTACTTC	CASSQEGGYYEQYF	TRBJ2-7	TRBD2	NA	TRBV4-2
TGTGCCAGCAGTTTCCAGGGGAGTCAGCCCCAGCATTTT	CASSFQGSQPQHF	TRBJ1-5	NA	few	TRBV28
TGTGCCAGCAGCTTGGGCGAGCAGATCCGCACAGATACGCAGTATTTT	CASSLGEQIRTDTQYF	TRBJ2-3	NA	NA	TRBV5-8
TGCGCCAGCAGCTTGGAAGGGACTAGCGGAAATACGCAGTATTTT	CASSLEGTSGNTQYF	TRBJ2-3	TRBD2	medium-sized	TRBV5-1
TGTGCCAGCACCTTAGGGGTGCAGCCCCAGCATTTT	CASTLGVQPQHF	TRBJ1-5	NA	few	TRBV6-1
TGCAGTTTTAGGGGGCTGGGGGAAAAACTGTTTTTT	CSFRGLGEKLFF	TRBJ1-4	TRBD1	NA	TRBV29-1
TGTGCCAGCAGTTTAGGGACTAGCGGGAGAAATGAGCAGTTCTTC	CASSLGTSGRNEQFF	TRBJ2-1	TRBD2	NA	TRBV27
TGCGCCAGCAGATTTGGCAGTGAAGCTTTCTTT	CASRFGSEAFF	TRBJ1-1	NA	NA	TRBV10-2
TGTGCCAGTAGTATGGAACAGGCAGAAGAAAAACTGTTTTTT	CASSMEQAEEKLFF	TRBJ1-4	NA	once	TRBV19
TGTGCCAGCAGCTTGGGGGACAGGGGAAGGCATCAGCCCCAGCATTTT	CASSLGDRGRHQPQHF	TRBJ1-5	TRBD1	NA	TRBV7-3
TGTGCCAGCAGTGATAAGGGACAGGTCGGATCCAACTATGGCTACACCTTC	CASSDKGQVGSNYGYTF	TRBJ1-2	TRBD1	NA	TRBV2
TGCGCCACCAAACCCGGGACCGTCTCGGACTATGGCTACACCTTC	CATKPGTVSDYGYTF	TRBJ1-2	NA	NA	TRBV5-1
TGTGCCAGCAGCCCCTCGGGGGGGACAGATACGCAGTATTTT	CASSPSGGTDTQYF	TRBJ2-3	TRBD2	NA	TRBV6-1
TGTGCCACCAGCGGCAAACCGGACAGGCTAGGGGGCTACACCTTC	CATSGKPDRLGGYTF	TRBJ1-2	TRBD1	NA	TRBV15
TGCGCCAGCAGCTTGTATTCCACAGATACGCAGTATTTT	CASSLYSTDTQYF	TRBJ2-3	NA	NA	TRBV5-1
TGTGCCAGCAGCTTAAGCCCGGACACTGAAGCTTTCTTT	CASSLSPDTEAFF	TRBJ1-1	NA	NA	TRBV7-2
TGTGCCAGCGCGTTGGGACCTTACAATGAGCAGTTCTTC	CASALGPYNEQFF	TRBJ2-1	NA	NA	TRBV14
TGTGCCAGCCTCCCCGATGTAAGCTATGGCTACACCTTC	CASLPDVSYGYTF	TRBJ1-2	NA	NA	TRBV2
TGTGCCAGCAGCCCATTCGACAGGGCGGTCGATACGCAGTATTTT	CASSPFDRAVDTQYF	TRBJ2-3	TRBD1	NA	TRBV14
TGTGCCAGCAGCCGTGGGACTCCCTATGGCTACACCTTC	CASSRGTPYGYTF	TRBJ1-2	NA	NA	TRBV7-9
TGTGCCAGCTCACCAAGCGACAACACAGATACGCAGTATTTT	CASSPSDNTDTQYF	TRBJ2-3	NA	NA	TRBV18
TGTGCCAGCAGGATTGGGACAGGGAATCAGCCCCAGCATTTT	CASRIGTGNQPQHF	TRBJ1-5	TRBD1	NA	TRBV28
TGTGCCAGCAGCCTGACAGGGAACATGGACACTGAAGCTTTCTTT	CASSLTGNMDTEAFF	TRBJ1-1	TRBD1	few	TRBV6-5
TGTGCCAGCAGCTTGGGGCAGGGGGCCGAACGGAAAGCTTTCTTT	CASSLGQGAERKAFF	TRBJ1-1	TRBD1	NA	TRBV5-4
TGTGCCAGCAGTTTAAGGGACCCGGGAGACGCTTTCTTT	CASSLRDPGDAFF	TRBJ1-1	NA	few	TRBV28
TGTGCCAGCAGTCGACGGGAGGAGGGCAATGAGCAGTTCTTC	CASSRREEGNEQFF	TRBJ2-1	TRBD2	NA	TRBV28
TGTGCCAGCAGCCCGGGACTAGCGGGTTCAACCTCCTACAATGAGCAGTTCTTC	CASSPGLAGSTSYNEQFF	TRBJ2-1	TRBD2	NA	TRBV7-3
TGTGCCAGCAGTGAAAGCGGGCGCGGTAATGAAAAACTGTTTTTT	CASSESGRGNEKLFF	TRBJ1-4	NA	NA	TRBV6-1
TGTGCCAGCAGACCCACGAACACCGGGGAGCTGTTTTTT	CASRPTNTGELFF	TRBJ2-2	NA	NA	TRBV6-4
TGTGCCAGCAGCTTGTCTACTAGCGGTGCCTACAATGAGCAGTTCTTC	CASSLSTSGAYNEQFF	TRBJ2-1	TRBD2	NA	TRBV5-6
TGTGCCAGCAGTCTAGCGGGAGGCACAGATACGCAGTATTTT	CASSLAGGTDTQYF	TRBJ2-3	TRBD2	few	TRBV6-4
TGTGCTAGTGAAGGGGCGAACACTGAAGCTTTCTTT	CASEGANTEAFF	TRBJ1-1	NA	NA	TRBV12-5
TGTGCCAGCAGCTTACCGGGACAGGGAAATGATGACGAAAAACTGTTTTTT	CASSLPGQGNDDEKLFF	TRBJ1-4	TRBD1	NA	TRBV11-2
TGTGCCAGCTCCCCCGGAGGCGGGGCCGGGGAGCTGTTTTTT	CASSPGGGAGELFF	TRBJ2-2	NA	NA	TRBV18
TGTGCCAGCAGCCAAGGGACTAGCGGGAGAACAGATACGCAGTATTTT	CASSQGTSGRTDTQYF	TRBJ2-3	TRBD2	NA	TRBV11-3
TGCGCCAGCAGCCCCCGTGCAGGGTACGGAAACACCATATATTTT	CASSPRAGYGNTIYF	TRBJ1-3	NA	NA	TRBV5-1